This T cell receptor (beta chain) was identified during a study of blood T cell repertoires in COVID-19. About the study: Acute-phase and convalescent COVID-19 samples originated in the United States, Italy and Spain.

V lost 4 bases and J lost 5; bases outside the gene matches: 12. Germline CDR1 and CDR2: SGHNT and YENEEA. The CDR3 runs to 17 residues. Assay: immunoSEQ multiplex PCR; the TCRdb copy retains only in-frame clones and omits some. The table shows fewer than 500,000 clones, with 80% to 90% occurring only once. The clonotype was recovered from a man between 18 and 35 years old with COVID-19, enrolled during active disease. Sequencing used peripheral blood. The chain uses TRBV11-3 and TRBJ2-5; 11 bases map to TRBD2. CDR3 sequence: CASSSKPLAGVGETQYF. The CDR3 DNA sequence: TGTGCCAGCAGCTCGAAGCCACTAGCGGGAGTAGGGGAGACCCAGTACTTC.